The rows below give T cell receptor beta chains drawn from one sample of a study of cytomegalovirus exposure and HLA in healthy donors. Profiled with immunoSEQ multiplex PCR; TCRdb holds only in-frame clones, not every one. The data contain roughly 200,000 clones, around 80% of them seen just once; the ten biggest clones take up around 5.7%. Source material: PBMCs. The origin of the receptors is a man aged 40-55 years in good health and CMV-seronegative. The CDR3 runs from the conserved cysteine through the conserved F or W. Each record gives: V gene, CDR3 protein.

v_call: TRBV7-2; cdr3_aa: CASSFSDTEAFF
v_call: TRBV10-1; cdr3_aa: CASSESGGFNEQFF
v_call: TRBV27; cdr3_aa: CASSHRLAGRQTQYF
v_call: TRBV10-3; cdr3_aa: CAISESRGEAFF
v_call: TRBV29-1; cdr3_aa: CSVGGTGELFF
v_call: TRBV6-5; cdr3_aa: CASNGDNSPLHF
v_call: TRBV5-1; cdr3_aa: CASSFSQGYEKLFF
v_call: TRBV7-2; cdr3_aa: CASSPAPLAGGGYEQYF
v_call: TRBV29-1; cdr3_aa: CSVLGSDRGQGYGYTF
v_call: TRBV25-1; cdr3_aa: CASSEPTGGPGSGYTF
v_call: TRBV15; cdr3_aa: CATSTRQGIYEQYF
v_call: TRBV27; cdr3_aa: CASSTTLGGLSTDTQYF
v_call: TRBV5-1; cdr3_aa: CASSLVPGANTGELFF
v_call: TRBV5-1; cdr3_aa: CASSLGSSGSMVHEQYF
v_call: TRBV6-5; cdr3_aa: CASRDRVNTEAFF
v_call: TRBV6-1; cdr3_aa: CASSGLRLGDNEQFF
v_call: TRBV29-1; cdr3_aa: CSVAIWTGNFLDRAFF
v_call: TRBV5-1; cdr3_aa: CASSPAGTSGNIYEQFF
v_call: TRBV27; cdr3_aa: CASSLKTGITDTQYF
v_call: TRBV21-1; cdr3_aa: CASSSGTTNTGELFF
v_call: TRBV5-4; cdr3_aa: CASSYISNTEAFF
v_call: TRBV21-1; cdr3_aa: CATPGQGEGKQYF